The 20 T cell receptor beta chains listed next were all sequenced from one sample in a study of lymphopenia after photon versus proton radiotherapy. The protocol was immunoSEQ multiplex PCR, while the TCRdb copy is restricted to in-frame clones and leaves out a portion. The table records more than 4,000 clones, roughly 71% of them present only once. The material was peripheral blood, obtained from a patient treated with proton-based radiotherapy. Source of these receptors: a man at least 80 years old with esophageal cancer.

Sample share makes this clone hyperexpanded. The chain employs TRBV11-1 and TRBJ2-3, with 7 bases identical to TRBD2. Trimming at V came to 2 bases and at J to 2 bases, leaving 7 bases not matched to a gene. CDR3 length equals 16 residues. Germline V gene lookup returns CDR1 SGHAT and CDR2 FQDESV (reference sequence). CDR3 DNA: TGTGCCAGCAGCTTACGGCCAGCGGGGTCCACAGATACGCAGTATTTT. Protein sequence: CASSLRPAGSTDTQYF.

The chain is built from TRBV19 and TRBJ1-5, with 8 bases that match TRBD1. This CDR3 has 15 residues. The V gene's germline CDR1 is LNHDA and CDR2 SQIVND (reference sequence). Unmatched junction bases numbered 7, after V lost 5 bases and J lost 4 bases. CDR3 sequence (DNA): TGTGCCAGTAGTCTGACAGGGGAGGGGAATCAGCCCCAGCATTTT. Protein sequence: CASSLTGEGNQPQHF.

This chain uses TRBV7-9 with TRBJ2-3; the D gene is possibly TRBD2 (5 bases). In germline, CDR1 is SEHNR, CDR2 FQNEAQ (reference sequence). The CDR3 is 17 amino acids. V lost 2 bases and J 0 bases, leaving 15 bases between the germline ends. DNA for the CDR3: TGTGCCAGCAGCTTATTTCGAGGGCAGATTAGCACAGATACGCAGTATTTT. Amino acid sequence: CASSLFRGQISTDTQYF.

This chain links TRBV7-9 with TRBJ2-3; TRBD2 matches 7 bases. CDR1 and CDR2 from the germline V gene are SEHNR and FQNEAQ (reference sequence). The CDR3 contains 16 residues. J was trimmed by 2 bases and V by 2 bases; bases with no gene match: 7. DNA of the CDR3: TGTGCCAGCAGCTTACGGCCAGCGGGGTCCACAGATACGCAGTATTTT. Translating gives CASSLRPAGSTDTQYF.

This clone was picked up a small number of times. The chain links TRBV6-6 to TRBJ1-1; D possibly corresponds to TRBD1 (6 bases). V lost 6 bases and J 1 base, leaving 12 bases between the germline ends. The CDR3 is made up of 14 amino acids. The germline gives CDR1 MNHNY, CDR2 SVGAGI (reference sequence). The CDR3 sequence: CASRAGQQNTEAFF. The CDR3, as DNA: TGTGCCAGCAGAGCTGGACAGCAGAACACTGAAGCTTTCTTT.

This clone was counted only a few times. The rearrangement uses TRBV7-2 and TRBJ1-3; D gene ambiguous. CDR1 is SGHTA and CDR2 is FQGNSA in the germline V gene. Trimming took off 3 bases at V and 0 bases at J, with 9 bases between the two ends. The CDR3 is 15 amino acids. The CDR3 spells CASSFSSLSGNTIYF. DNA of the CDR3: TGTGCCAGCAGCTTTTCAAGCCTCTCTGGAAACACCATATATTTT.

The CDR3 sequence is CASSLYGTGGNTEAFF. CDR3 in DNA: TGTGCCAGCAGTTTATACGGGACAGGGGGGAACACTGAAGCTTTCTTT. The genes are TRBV27 and TRBJ1-1; 11 bases align to TRBD1. With V trimmed by 1 base and J by 1 base, 2 bases remained unmatched. Germline CDR1 reads MNHEY; CDR2 reads SMNVEV (reference sequence). CDR3 size: 16 residues.

This clone is deemed medium-sized. This sequence joins TRBV4-1 and TRBJ1-6; no firm D call. The CDR3 runs 15 residues. Germline CDR1 reads MGHRA; CDR2 reads YSYEKL. V was cut by 0 bases and J by 7 bases, with 10 bases left in between. The CDR3 region is CASSQDRNLNSPLHF. The DNA of the CDR3 is TGCGCCAGCAGCCAAGATCGGAACCTGAATTCACCCCTCCACTTT.

This clone was recorded once. The chain combines TRBV28 with TRBJ1-2; 8 nucleotides agree with TRBD1. Trimming took 10 bases from V and 2 from J; bases not matched to a gene: 9. CDR3 length: 14 amino acids. CDR1 is MDHEN, CDR2 SYDVKM, per germline. The CDR3 DNA is TGTGCCACCGCAGGGGGCGAGGCCAACTATGGCTACACCTTC. Translation gives CATAGGEANYGYTF.

This chain connects TRBV6-5 to TRBJ2-1; 12 bases line up with TRBD2. The CDR3 is 15 residues long. The germline V gene encodes CDR1 MNHEY and CDR2 SVGAGI. The V gene end was trimmed by 6 bases and the J gene end by 7 bases; junction bases not matched to a gene: 7. CDR3: CASSRRLAGANEQFF. CDR3 DNA: TGTGCCAGCAGCCGAAGACTAGCGGGAGCAAATGAGCAGTTCTTC.

This clone was counted a single time. The rearrangement uses TRBV29-1 and TRBJ1-5, with a weak D call TRBD1 (6 bases). With 7 bases removed from V and 10 bases from J, the gap between germline ends came to 17 bases. In germline, CDR1 is SQVTM, CDR2 ANQGSEA. The CDR3 has 12 residues. CDR3 loop: CSASTGEKPQHF. In nucleotides, the CDR3 is TGCAGCGCCTCGACAGGAGAAAAACCCCAGCATTTT.

This clone has a single count. The genes are TRBV11-2 and TRBJ2-3; D unclear. Trimming pared 3 bases from V and 1 base from J, leaving 8 bases between. The germline gives CDR1 SGHAT, CDR2 FQNNGV. This CDR3 has 14 amino acids. CDR3 sequence (DNA): TGTGCCAGCAGCTTTACGTTCGGCACAGATACGCAGTATTTT. Translating it yields CASSFTFGTDTQYF.

By its share, this clone is medium-sized. The J gene is TRBJ2-2, the V gene TRBV9; 7 bases fit TRBD1. This CDR3 has 14 residues. CDR1 and CDR2 (germline): SGDLS, YYNGEE. J gave up 6 bases and V 4 bases, and 6 bases lay outside the gene matches. The CDR3 DNA reads TGTGCCAGCAGCCCCCAGACAGGGTCCGGGGAGCTGTTTTTT. Translated, it gives CASSPQTGSGELFF.

The rearrangement links TRBV11-3 to TRBJ2-5; TRBD1 or TRBD2 may be the D gene (5 bases each). The V gene lost 1 base and the J gene lost 4 bases, with 10 bases spanning the gap. Looked up from germline, CDR1 is SGHNT and CDR2 is YENEEA. The CDR3 consists of 14 residues. The CDR3 sequence: CASSLGGGGETQYF. CDR3 in DNA: TGTGCCAGCAGCTTAGGTGGGGGTGGAGAGACCCAGTACTTC.

This clone appeared a few times. V and J are TRBV9 and TRBJ2-1; 7 bases are a match to TRBD2. This CDR3 has 19 amino acids. V gave up 2 bases and J gave up 6 bases; unmatched junction bases: 20. Germline CDR1 is SGDLS and CDR2 is YYNGEE. The CDR3, as DNA: TGTGCCAGCAGCGTCTATTCCACAGGTCAGGCTGGGAGGGGCAATGAGCAGTTCTTC. This gives the protein CASSVYSTGQAGRGNEQFF.

The genes are TRBV5-1 and TRBJ2-2; D is uncertain. Per the germline V gene, CDR1 is SGHRS and CDR2 is YFSETQ. The ends were cut back, 1 base at V and 4 bases at J, with 5 bases in the middle. There are 13 residues in the CDR3. The CDR3 DNA reads as TGCGCCAGCAGCTTGTATGTCACCGGGGAGCTGTTTTTT. Protein sequence: CASSLYVTGELFF.

The gene calls are TRBV11-3 and TRBJ2-5; a weak D match, TRBD1 (6 bases). CDR1 is SGHNT, CDR2 YENEEA, per germline. CDR3 size: 15 residues. V shed 5 bases and J shed 5 bases, with 18 bases lying between them. CDR3 nucleotides: TGTGCCAGCAGCCTCGTGTCCAGGGGAAGGGAGACCCAGTACTTC. It yields the protein CASSLVSRGRETQYF.

V and J are TRBV6-5 and TRBJ2-3, with 8 bases aligning to TRBD2. Looked up from germline, CDR1 is MNHEY and CDR2 is SVGAGI. J was trimmed by 7 bases and V by 4 bases; bases with no gene match: 13. CDR3 length: 16 amino acids. In DNA form, the CDR3 reads TGTGCCAGCAGTTCCCGGGGAGGTAGCGGGGTAAATACGCAGTATTTT. Translated: CASSSRGGSGVNTQYF.

The chain is built from TRBV5-8 and TRBJ2-5, with D maybe TRBD2 (6 bases). This CDR3 has 15 amino acids. V was clipped by 4 bases and J by 5 bases, with 18 bases between them. The germline CDR1 and CDR2 sequences are SGHTS and YDEGEE. The CDR3 bases are TGTGCCAGCAGCGGATGGAGGGTATATACGGAGACCCAGTACTTC. This translates into CASSGWRVYTETQYF.

The chain carries TRBV4-2 and TRBJ2-7; 7 nucleotides match TRBD1. After removal of 5 bases from V and 1 base from J, the junction contained 11 bases not matched to a gene. The germline gives CDR1 LGHNA, CDR2 YNFKEQ. CDR3 length: 16 amino acids. The CDR3 loop reads CASSRETGLNSYEQYF. For the CDR3, the DNA is TGTGCCAGCAGCAGAGAGACAGGGTTAAATTCCTACGAGCAGTACTTC.